Below are 27 T cell receptor beta chains sequenced from a single sample in a study of cytomegalovirus exposure and HLA in healthy donors. PCR amplification relied on 60 Vbeta primers (plus 13 Jbeta primers). Produced via immunoSEQ multiplex PCR; TCRdb's table is partial and in-frame only. The sample shows 130,000 to 150,000 clones, and roughly 2.7% sits with its ten largest clones. The sample consisted of PBMCs. These receptors came from a man aged 35 to 55 in good health and CMV-seronegative.

The chain joins TRBV5-6 to TRBJ2-7; D gene ambiguous. CDR1 and CDR2 (germline): SGHDT, YYEEEE. This CDR3 spans 15 amino acids. Trimming left V 3 bases short and J 1 base short, with 14 bases between. This CDR3 reads CASSSRSVLSYEQYF. CDR3 in DNA: TGTGCCAGCAGCTCTAGGTCAGTCTTGTCCTACGAGCAGTACTTC.

This chain joins TRBV5-1 and TRBJ1-2; D unclear. V gave up 4 bases and J gave up 0 bases, with 7 bases separating them. Germline CDR1 reads SGHRS; CDR2 reads YFSETQ. This CDR3 is built from 13 residues. As DNA, the CDR3 is TGCGCCAGCAGCCCGTCCTCTAACTATGGCTACACCTTC. Amino acid sequence: CASSPSSNYGYTF.

The chain is built from TRBV19 and TRBJ2-2; TRBD1 aligns across 9 bases. Trimming took 1 base from V and 6 from J; bases not matched to a gene: 9. Germline CDR1 LNHDA, CDR2 SQIVND (reference sequence). The length of the CDR3 is 17 residues. The CDR3 nucleotides are TGTGCCAGTAGTATAGCCCCGGGACAGGGCCGTCCCGGGGAGCTGTTTTTT. Translated, it gives CASSIAPGQGRPGELFF.

The chain employs TRBV10-3 and TRBJ2-3, with 9 bases aligning to TRBD2. CDR1 and CDR2 from the germline V gene are ENHRY and SYGVKD. After removal of 0 bases from V and 5 bases from J, the junction contained 6 bases not matched to a gene. The length of the CDR3 is 16 residues. The CDR3 loop is CAISESGGGAGDTQYF. DNA for the CDR3: TGTGCCATCAGTGAGTCAGGCGGGGGGGCCGGAGATACGCAGTATTTT.

The chain joins TRBV4-1 to TRBJ1-2; a possible D gene is TRBD1 (6 bases). The germline gives CDR1 MGHRA, CDR2 YSYEKL. V dropped 0 bases and J dropped 6 bases, with 14 bases sitting between them. This CDR3 contains 15 residues. In DNA, the CDR3 is TGCGCCAGCAGCCAAGATTCCGGGACACCCCATGGCTACACCTTC. Its translation is CASSQDSGTPHGYTF.

The V gene is TRBV6-1, the J gene TRBJ2-3, with D uncertain. This CDR3 is built from 13 residues. Germline-derived CDR1 and CDR2 are MNHNS and SASEGT. Trimming took 6 bases from V and 3 from J, leaving 10 bases between them. The CDR3 sequence: CASRPDGTDTQYF. CDR3 in DNA: TGTGCCAGCAGACCCGACGGGACAGATACGCAGTATTTT.

The chain is built from TRBV7-9 and TRBJ2-7; 10 bases line up with TRBD1. The CDR3 runs to 14 residues. Germline-derived CDR1 and CDR2 are SEHNR and FQNEAQ (reference sequence). Germline trimming cut 5 bases from V and 6 bases from J; bases unmatched to any gene: 7. CDR3: CASSTGTGEAEQYF. The CDR3 region has the DNA TGTGCCAGCAGCACGGGGACAGGGGAGGCCGAGCAGTACTTC.

The CDR3 protein is CASSSQYQETQYF. CDR3 sequence (DNA): TGTGCCAGCAGCAGTCAGTACCAAGAGACCCAGTACTTC. The V and J genes are TRBV7-2 and TRBJ2-5; D remains ambiguous. The germline gives CDR1 SGHTA, CDR2 FQGNSA. Trimming left V 5 bases short and J 0 bases short, with 7 bases between. CDR3 size: 13 residues.

The chain carries TRBV29-1 and TRBJ1-2, with 9 bases that match TRBD1. From germline, CDR1 is SQVTM and CDR2 ANQGSEA. The trim removed 4 bases at V and 3 bases at J, leaving 3 bases unmatched. The CDR3 length is 13 residues. The CDR3 loop reads CSVADRGDYGYTF. For the CDR3, the DNA is TGCAGCGTTGCGGACAGGGGTGACTATGGCTACACCTTC.

The rearrangement uses TRBV19 and TRBJ2-2, with 10 bases aligning to TRBD1. The CDR3 runs 14 residues. Germline V CDR1 and CDR2: LNHDA, SQIVND (reference sequence). Germline trimming cut 7 bases from V and 6 bases from J; bases unmatched to any gene: 5. This CDR3 reads CASKDRGKAGELFF. The CDR3 DNA is TGTGCCAGTAAGGACAGGGGGAAGGCCGGGGAGCTGTTTTTT.

CDR3 loop: CASSSHSWDTEAFF. The DNA for the CDR3 is TGTGCCAGCAGCTCCCACAGTTGGGACACTGAAGCTTTCTTT. The chain recombines TRBV9 with TRBJ1-1; no clear D. Trimming took 4 bases from V and 3 from J, leaving 13 bases between them. Germline CDR1 and CDR2: SGDLS and YYNGEE. The CDR3 loop spans 14 amino acids.

The V call is TRBV4-1, the J call TRBJ2-7; tentatively, D is TRBD2 (5 bases). This CDR3 has 15 amino acids. The germline gives CDR1 MGHRA, CDR2 YSYEKL. V gave up 0 bases and J gave up 1 base, with 10 bases separating them. CDR3: CASSQEFGGSYEQYF. CDR3 coding DNA: TGCGCCAGCAGCCAAGAATTTGGAGGATCCTACGAGCAGTACTTC.

The rearrangement joins TRBV11-1 to TRBJ2-2, with TRBD2 as a possible D gene (5 bases). Germline CDR1 and CDR2: SGHAT and FQDESV (reference sequence). Trimming shortened V by 5 bases and J by 5 bases, and 21 bases separated the two germline ends. The CDR3 is 17 amino acids. CDR3 protein: CASSLDGSRGETGELFF. DNA of the CDR3: TGTGCCAGCAGCCTCGACGGGTCCCGGGGTGAGACCGGGGAGCTGTTTTTT.

The chain carries TRBV5-1 and TRBJ2-5; TRBD1 matches 7 bases. With V trimmed by 7 bases and J by 3 bases, 12 bases remained unmatched. Per germline, CDR1 SGHRS and CDR2 YFSETQ. CDR3 length equals 15 residues. CDR3 DNA sequence: TGCGCCAGCGCACGGCCAGAGGGGGCTGAAGAGACCCAGTACTTC. Encoded protein: CASARPEGAEETQYF.

The chain couples TRBV18 to TRBJ1-5; perhaps TRBD1 as D (6 bases). This CDR3 region has 15 residues. CDR1 KGHSH and CDR2 LQKENI come from the germline V gene. V was trimmed by 2 bases and J by 4 bases, leaving 12 bases between them. The CDR3 nucleotides read TGTGCCAGCTCACCAGGGGGGGCAGTGAATCAGCCCCAGCATTTT. This translates into CASSPGGAVNQPQHF.

The genes are TRBV6-1 and TRBJ2-5; TRBD2 agrees at 7 bases. CDR1 is MNHNS and CDR2 is SASEGT in the germline V gene. Germline trimming cut 4 bases from V and 5 bases from J; bases unmatched to any gene: 7. There are 14 residues in the CDR3. CDR3: CASSVATSTETQYF. In DNA, the CDR3 is TGTGCCAGCAGTGTCGCGACTAGCACGGAGACCCAGTACTTC.

The V gene is TRBV4-2, the J gene TRBJ2-3; 8 bases are a match to TRBD2. Germline V gene lookup returns CDR1 LGHNA and CDR2 YNFKEQ. J gave up 1 base and V 0 bases, and 3 bases lay outside the gene matches. The CDR3 has 16 residues. The CDR3 DNA reads as TGTGCCAGCAGCCAAGATGGGCGGGGGGGCACAGATACGCAGTATTTT. This encodes CASSQDGRGGTDTQYF.

CDR3 residues: CASSLGSGQPQHF. The CDR3 bases are TGTGCCAGCAGTTTGGGATCGGGGCAGCCCCAGCATTTT. This chain uses TRBV6-5 with TRBJ1-5, with D unclear. Germline CDR1 reads MNHEY; CDR2 reads SVGAGI. Trimming removed 4 bases from V and 7 bases from J, with 11 bases in between. This CDR3 has 13 amino acids.

The chain employs TRBV5-6 and TRBJ1-5; 8 positions agree with TRBD1. Germline V gene data show CDR1 as SGHDT and CDR2 as YYEEEE. The CDR3 runs 16 residues. J lost 0 bases, V lost 4 bases, and 6 bases had no gene match. CDR3 sequence (DNA): TGTGCCAGCAGCATTGGGACAGGTAATAGCAATCAGCCCCAGCATTTT. Translating it yields CASSIGTGNSNQPQHF. The variable domain in full, completed from reference TRBV5-6 and TRBJ1-5, reads DAGVTQSPTHLIKTRGQQVTLRCSPKSGHDTVSWYQQALGQGPQFIFQYYEEEERQRGNFPDRFSGHQFPNYSSELNVNALLLGDSALYLCASSIGTGNSNQPQHFGDGTRLSIL.

Worth noting for this clone: The junction departs from germline at one end; a sequencing error may be responsible. This CDR3 is CASSSGQESPLF. The DNA of the CDR3 is TGTGCCAGCAGCTCGGGACAGGAGTCACCCCTTTTT. The chain uses TRBV9 and TRBJ1-1, with 8 nucleotides matching TRBD1. The CDR3 is 12 residues long. CDR1 and CDR2 from the germline V gene are SGDLS and YYNGEE.

The gene calls are TRBV5-4 and TRBJ2-1; TRBD1 matches 7 bases. The CDR3 is made up of 17 amino acids. Germline V CDR1 and CDR2: SGHNT, YYREEE (reference sequence). V lost 0 bases to trimming and J lost 0 bases; unmatched junction nucleotides: 6. CDR3 DNA: TGTGCCAGCAGCTTGGCCGGGACAGCGACCTCCTACAATGAGCAGTTCTTC. It codes for CASSLAGTATSYNEQFF. Filled out from reference TRBV5-4 and TRBJ2-1, the complete variable domain reads ETGVTQSPTHLIKTRGQQVTLRCSSQSGHNTVSWYQQALGQGPQFIFQYYREEENGRGNFPPRFSGLQFPNYSSELNVNALELDDSALYLCASSLAGTATSYNEQFFGPGTRLTVL.

The chain links TRBV7-2 to TRBJ1-1, with 8 bases that match TRBD1. V was clipped by 1 base and J by 5 bases; unmatched bases: 6. The CDR3 has 15 amino acids. The V gene's germline CDR1 is SGHTA and CDR2 FQGNSA. The CDR3 here is CASSLGGRGLTEAFF. For the CDR3, the DNA is TGTGCCAGCAGCTTAGGTGGCAGGGGGCTGACTGAAGCTTTCTTT.

J is TRBJ1-1 and V is TRBV19; 10 positions agree with TRBD1. The ends lost 6 bases at V and 6 bases at J; junction bases unmatched: 7. The germline V gene encodes CDR1 LNHDA and CDR2 SQIVND (reference sequence). CDR3 length: 14 residues. The CDR3: CASRSGQGIPEAFF. DNA for the CDR3: TGTGCCAGTAGATCGGGACAGGGGATTCCTGAAGCTTTCTTT.

The chain employs TRBV5-8 and TRBJ2-2; unclear D gene. The length of the CDR3 is 17 residues. Between the trimmed V and J ends, which lost 1 base and 4 bases, there was a span of 17 bases. CDR1 and CDR2 (germline): SGHTS, YDEGEE. The CDR3 DNA reads TGTGCCAGCAGCTTGTTGTACTCAACCCCGAGCACCGGGGAGCTGTTTTTT. This translates into CASSLLYSTPSTGELFF.

V usage is TRBV2 and J usage is TRBJ1-1, with 7 bases fitting TRBD1. V lost 5 bases to trimming and J lost 1 base; unmatched junction nucleotides: 4. Germline V CDR1 and CDR2: SNHLY, FYNNEI. The CDR3 loop spans 14 amino acids. The CDR3 region has the DNA TGTGCCAGCAGTCCGACAGGGAGGAACACTGAAGCTTTCTTT. It codes for CASSPTGRNTEAFF.

The chain is built from TRBV2 and TRBJ1-6; D unclear. The CDR3 is 13 amino acids. The V end was cut by 4 bases, the J end by 10 bases, with 11 bases between. The germline V gene has CDR1 SNHLY and CDR2 FYNNEI. This CDR3 reads CASSGRQESPLHF. The CDR3 nucleotides read TGTGCCAGCAGTGGACGGCAGGAATCACCCCTCCACTTT. The full variable domain, its missing parts supplied by reference TRBV2 and TRBJ1-6, is EPEVTQTPSHQVTQMGQEVILRCVPISNHLYFYWYRQILGQKVEFLVSFYNNEISEKSEIFDDQFSVERPDGSNFTLKIRSTKLEDSAMYFCASSGRQESPLHFGNGTRLTVT.

The CDR3 coding sequence is TGTGCCAGCATTCGAGAAGGGGTACGGACTGAAGCTTTCTTT. It translates to CASIREGVRTEAFF. The chain joins TRBV6-1 to TRBJ1-1; D perhaps matches TRBD1 (5 bases). Trimming cost V 7 bases and J 5 bases, with 17 bases left between them. The germline V gene encodes CDR1 MNHNS and CDR2 SASEGT. The CDR3 length is 14 residues.